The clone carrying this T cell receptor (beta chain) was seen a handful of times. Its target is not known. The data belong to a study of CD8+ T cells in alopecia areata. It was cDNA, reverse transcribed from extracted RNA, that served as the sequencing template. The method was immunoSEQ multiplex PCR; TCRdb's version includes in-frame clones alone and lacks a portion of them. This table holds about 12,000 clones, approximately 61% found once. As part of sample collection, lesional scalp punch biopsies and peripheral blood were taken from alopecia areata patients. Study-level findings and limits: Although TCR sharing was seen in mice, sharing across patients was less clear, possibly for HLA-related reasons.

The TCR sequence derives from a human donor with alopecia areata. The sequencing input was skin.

CDR3 protein: CASSQDQGSGANVLTF. CDR3 nucleotides: TGCGCCAGCAGCCAAGATCAGGGGAGTGGGGCCAACGTCCTGACTTTC. The V call is TRBV4-3, the J call TRBJ2-6; D might be TRBD1 (6 bases). CDR1 is LGHNA, CDR2 YSLEER, per germline. This CDR3 comprises 16 residues. Trimming left V 0 bases short and J 3 bases short, with 9 bases between.